The 22 T cell receptor beta chains listed next were all sequenced from one sample in a study of vaccination and CD4 T cells after COVID-19. Treatment noted: roughly ten-day PBMC culture with coronavirus spike peptide pools or control peptides (ViraFEST assay). Sequenced with the Oncomine TCR Beta short-read assay was DNA taken from cultured CD4+ T cells. MiXCR was run by TCRdb on the PCR reads, yielding one entry per CDR3 protein. The data contain some 22,000 distinct CDR3 sequences, 60% to 80% of them seen just once; the ten biggest clones take up under 25%. Their cognate antigens are unknown. Sequencing was performed on CD4+ T cells from blood, cultured in vitro, taken before SARS-CoV-2 vaccination. These receptor sequences come from a human donor who received a COVID-19 vaccine.

This chain uses TRBV19 with TRBJ2-1; the match to TRBD1 covers 9 bases. Germline V lookup: CDR1 LNHDA, CDR2 SQIVND (reference sequence). J gave up 9 bases and V 5 bases, and 17 bases lay outside the gene matches. The CDR3 runs 17 residues. The chain's CDR3 is CASSGGSGTGLRGEQFF. For the CDR3, the DNA is TGTGCCAGTAGTGGGGGCTCGGGGACAGGGCTCAGGGGTGAGCAGTTCTTC.

This chain joins TRBV7-8 and TRBJ1-1; possible D gene TRBD1, 5 bases. The CDR3 is 14 residues long. Trimming removed 4 bases from V and 2 bases from J, with 11 bases in between. CDR1 and CDR2 (germline): SGHVS, FQNEAQ. Written as DNA, the CDR3 is TGTGCCAGCAGCTCGGACATCGTTAACACTGAAGCTTTCTTT. This encodes CASSSDIVNTEAFF.

This chain joins TRBV12-3 or TRBV12-4 and TRBJ2-6, with D uncertain. V was cut by 3 bases and J by 3 bases, with 12 bases left in between. This CDR3 region has 16 residues. The chain's CDR3 is CASSFGRFRGANVLTF. CDR3 bases: TGTGCCAGCAGTTTCGGCAGGTTCCGTGGGGCCAACGTCCTGACTTTC.

V and J are TRBV11-3 and TRBJ2-3; D is perhaps TRBD1 (5 bases). The CDR3 covers 16 residues. In germline, CDR1 is SGHNT, CDR2 YENEEA. V dropped 1 base and J dropped 4 bases, with 15 bases sitting between them. CDR3: CASSLGLVGAPDTQYF. DNA of the CDR3: TGTGCCAGCAGCTTAGGGTTGGTAGGGGCCCCAGATACGCAGTATTTT.

CDR3 sequence (DNA): TGTGCCACCAGCAGGGTTGGACTAGAAGAGACCCAGTACTTC. The encoded protein is CATSRVGLEETQYF. The rearrangement links TRBV15 to TRBJ2-5, with 7 bases fitting TRBD2. Trimming removed 3 bases from V and 3 bases from J; junction bases left unmatched: 4. There are 14 residues in the CDR3. Germline lookup yields CDR1 LNHNV and CDR2 YYDKDF (reference sequence). Supplemented by reference TRBV15 and TRBJ2-5, the full variable domain reads DAMVIQNPRYQVTQFGKPVTLSCSQTLNHNVMYWYQQKSSQAPKLLFHYYDKDFNNEADTPDNFQSRRPNTSFCFLDIRSPGLGDTAMYLCATSRVGLEETQYFGPGTRLLVL.

This sequence joins TRBV12-3 or TRBV12-4 and TRBJ2-2; 9 positions match TRBD1. The length of the CDR3 is 17 residues. Germline trimming cut 6 bases from V and 2 bases from J; bases unmatched to any gene: 10. The CDR3 coding sequence is TGTGCCAGCAGGAATGAACGGGACAGGGCTAACACCGGGGAGCTGTTTTTT. It encodes CASRNERDRANTGELFF.

The V gene is TRBV30, the J gene TRBJ1-2; 10 bases line up with TRBD1. V lost 5 bases to trimming and J lost 7 bases; unmatched junction nucleotides: 10. CDR3 length: 14 residues. Germline assignment: CDR1 GTSNPN and CDR2 SVGIG (reference sequence). CDR3 in amino acids: CAWDRGRPQGGYTF. CDR3 DNA: TGTGCCTGGGACAGGGGGCGCCCCCAGGGTGGCTACACCTTC.

With respect to this clonotype: An end of the junction differs from the germline gene, which may be a read error. The chain carries TRBV6-5 and TRBJ2-4, with a tentative D call TRBD1 (5 bases). CDR3 length equals 17 residues. CDR1 is MNHEY and CDR2 is SVGAGI in the germline V gene. The CDR3 bases are TGTGCTAGCAGTTACAGGACGCAGGGTAGGGCCAAAAACATTCAGTACTTC. It is translated as CASSYRTQGRAKNIQYF.

V usage is TRBV19 and J usage is TRBJ1-1; 7 nucleotides agree with TRBD1. The CDR3 runs to 17 residues. V was pared by 5 bases and J by 1 base, with 13 bases of the junction left unmatched. Germline values: CDR1 LNHDA, CDR2 SQIVND (reference sequence). The DNA for the CDR3 is TGTGCCAGTAGTTTTAACAGGGGCGTGGGGGAGAACACTGAAGCTTTCTTT. Protein product: CASSFNRGVGENTEAFF.

The rearrangement uses TRBV6-1 and TRBJ1-2, with 9 bases lining up with TRBD1. The CDR3 spans 14 residues. CDR1 is MNHNS, CDR2 SASEGT, per germline. V was pared by 2 bases and J by 5 bases, with 3 bases of the junction left unmatched. CDR3 loop: CASSERDRVYGYTF. For the CDR3, the DNA is TGTGCCAGCAGTGAACGGGACAGGGTGTATGGCTACACCTTC.

The chain couples TRBV21-1 to TRBJ2-7; TRBD1, the table's D call, was not compared with the DNA. TRBV21-1 is described as a pseudogene. This CDR3 contains 13 residues. The CDR3 nucleotides read TGTGCCATCCCCCCAGGGGGCGACTACGAGCAGTACTTC. The encoded protein is CAIPPGGDYEQYF.

The chain has TRBV18 and TRBJ1-1; TRBD1 might be the D (5 bases). Germline CDR1 reads KGHSH; CDR2 reads LQKENI. The length of the CDR3 is 18 residues. V was pared by 2 bases and J by 4 bases, with 23 bases between. CDR3 DNA: TGTGCCAGCTCACCAGGGAGTTCCAAACACGGGGGAGTCACTGAAGCTTTCTTT. Amino acids: CASSPGSSKHGGVTEAFF.

The chain joins TRBV19 to TRBJ1-5, with 10 bases identical to TRBD1. This CDR3 spans 15 amino acids. Trimming took 7 bases from V and 3 from J; bases not matched to a gene: 6. Germline loops: CDR1 LNHDA, CDR2 SQIVND (reference sequence). The CDR3 loop reads CASTTGGNFNQPQHF. CDR3 nucleotides: TGTGCCAGTACGACAGGGGGCAACTTCAATCAGCCCCAGCATTTT. The full variable domain, completed using reference TRBV19 and TRBJ1-5, is DGGITQSPKYLFRKEGQNVTLSCEQNLNHDAMYWYRQDPGQGLRLIYYSQIVNDFQKGDIAEGYSVSREKKESFPLTVTSAQKNPTAFYLCASTTGGNFNQPQHFGDGTRLSIL.

The CDR3 region is CASSYGGQPQHF. DNA for the CDR3: TGTGCCAGCAGTTATGGGGGTCAGCCCCAGCATTTT. The V call is TRBV6-2 or TRBV6-3, the J call TRBJ1-5, with a tentative D call TRBD1 (5 bases). Trimming cost V 3 bases and J 6 bases, with 6 bases left between them. The CDR3 is 12 amino acids. The V gene's germline CDR1 is MNHEY and CDR2 SVGEGT.

The rearrangement links TRBV6-2 or TRBV6-3 to TRBJ1-5; D possibly corresponds to TRBD1 (5 bases). The CDR3 runs to 15 residues. Germline V gene data show CDR1 as MNHEY and CDR2 as SVGEGT. V lost 6 bases and J lost 3, with 15 bases in between. Here the CDR3 DNA reads TGTGCCAGCAGGGGGGGAATAGTTAACAATCAGCCCCAGCATTTT. It yields the protein CASRGGIVNNQPQHF.

CDR3 sequence (DNA): TGCGCCAGCAGCTTTGCCGAAACTAGCGGGGGTTTCACAGATACGCAGTATTTT. It translates to CASSFAETSGGFTDTQYF. This chain uses TRBV5-1 with TRBJ2-3, with 11 bases that match TRBD2. This CDR3 region has 18 residues. Germline lookup yields CDR1 SGHRS and CDR2 YFSETQ. V gave up 2 bases and J gave up 2 bases; unmatched junction bases: 10.

The V and J genes are TRBV12-3 or TRBV12-4 and TRBJ2-5; D assignment may be TRBD1 or TRBD2 (6 bases each). The CDR3 totals 14 residues. V was cut by 5 bases and J by 3 bases, with 13 bases left in between. The CDR3 coding sequence is TGTGCCAGCAGTGCGGGACAAGCCGAAGAGACCCAGTACTTC. Translated: CASSAGQAEETQYF.

V usage is TRBV28 and J usage is TRBJ2-7, with 7 bases aligning to TRBD1. In germline, CDR1 is MDHEN, CDR2 SYDVKM. This CDR3 comprises 12 residues. With 4 bases clipped from V and 6 bases from J, the junction kept 3 bases outside the gene matches. In DNA, the CDR3 is TGTGCCAGCAGTTCCTACAGGGGCGAGCAGTACTTC. It yields the protein CASSSYRGEQYF.

This clonotype was counted between two and nine times. One end of the junction does not line up with germline, which may come from a read error. This rearrangement joins TRBV27 to TRBJ1-6; D is perhaps TRBD1 (6 bases). The length of the CDR3 is 13 residues. CDR1 is MNHEY, CDR2 SMNVEV, per germline (reference sequence). The CDR3 DNA follows: TGTGCCAGCAGTTTTACAGGGAGTTCACCCCTCCATTTT. Amino acid sequence: CASSFTGSSPLHF.

Only a few counts were recorded for this clonotype. The chain is built from TRBV7-2 and TRBJ2-5, with 8 bases lining up with TRBD2. There are 17 residues in the CDR3. The germline gives CDR1 SGHTA, CDR2 FQGNSA. V gave up 0 bases and J gave up 5 bases; unmatched junction bases: 11. CDR3 nucleotide sequence: TGTGCCAGCAGCTTAGCGGGGGGAGCGGGGGAGAAGGAGACCCAGTACTTC. Amino acid sequence: CASSLAGGAGEKETQYF.

V usage is TRBV7-8 and J usage is TRBJ1-5; TRBD1 aligns across 9 bases. This CDR3 contains 16 residues. V lost 5 bases, J lost 4 bases, and 9 bases stayed unmatched. Per the germline V gene, CDR1 is SGHVS and CDR2 is FQNEAQ. The CDR3 sequence is CASSPGGTGPNQPQHF. As DNA, the CDR3 is TGTGCCAGCAGCCCCGGGGGGACAGGGCCAAATCAGCCCCAGCATTTT.

Here the CDR3 DNA reads TGCGCCAGCAGTGAGAGGGAAGGTGTAATGGGCTACACCTTC. The encoded protein is CASSEREGVMGYTF. This chain joins TRBV10-2 and TRBJ1-2; D is undetermined. This CDR3 region has 14 residues. Germline CDR1 WSHSY, CDR2 SAAADI. The V end was cut by 2 bases, the J end by 8 bases, with 15 bases between.